The 18 T cell receptor beta chains below come from one sample, sequenced in a study of OX40 agonist ivuxolimab in advanced cancers. Libraries were prepared by immunoSEQ multiplex PCR; TCRdb keeps only in-frame clonotypes and omits some of them. Among approximately 68,000 clones listed, approximately 89% were seen once. Specimen: CD4+ or CD8+ T cells sorted from blood, collected in a trial of the OX40 agonist ivuxolimab. These receptors all come from an adult with an advanced solid tumor such as melanoma, head and neck, liver or kidney cancer.

This rearrangement joins TRBV27 to TRBJ2-5, with D possibly being TRBD2 (6 bases). Looked up from germline, CDR1 is MNHEY and CDR2 is SMNVEV (reference sequence). This CDR3 region has 14 residues. Between the trimmed V and J ends, which lost 6 bases and 3 bases, there was a span of 14 bases. The chain's CDR3 is CASSAKWGEETQYF. The CDR3 region has the DNA TGTGCCAGCAGCGCTAAATGGGGGGAAGAGACCCAGTACTTC.

The chain carries TRBV7-9 and TRBJ2-3, with no clear D. The CDR3 contains 11 residues. Germline assignment: CDR1 SEHNR and CDR2 FQNEAQ (reference sequence). The ends were cut back, 3 bases at V and 3 bases at J, with 1 base in the middle. CDR3 sequence reads: CASSFTDTQYF. The CDR3 bases are TGTGCCAGCAGCTTTACAGATACGCAGTATTTT.

The rearrangement joins TRBV29-1 to TRBJ2-3; TRBD2 might be the D (6 bases). The CDR3 sequence is 13 residues long. The germline V and J ends were trimmed by 7 bases and 1 base, with 12 bases remaining between them. Germline CDR1 and CDR2: SQVTM and ANQGSEA. The CDR3 region has the DNA TGCAGCGCCGAGGGCGGGGGCACAGATACGCAGTATTTT. Protein product: CSAEGGGTDTQYF.

The V call is TRBV5-1, the J call TRBJ2-5; D might be TRBD1 or TRBD2, each matching 6 bases. This CDR3 has 16 residues. Trimming cost V 5 bases and J 5 bases, with 22 bases left between them. CDR1 and CDR2 (germline): SGHRS, YFSETQ. The CDR3 bases are TGCGCCAGCAGAGATAGGTCGGGGGCCGGTGGGGAGACCCAGTACTTC. It specifies CASRDRSGAGGETQYF.

J is TRBJ1-2 and V is TRBV5-1; TRBD1 aligns across 11 bases. The CDR3 loop spans 16 amino acids. Trimming at V came to 7 bases and at J to 5 bases, leaving 13 bases not matched to a gene. CDR1 is SGHRS and CDR2 is YFSETQ in the germline V gene. The CDR3 here is CASSPSGQGAGYGYTF. The DNA for the CDR3 is TGCGCCAGCTCTCCCTCCGGACAGGGGGCAGGGTATGGCTACACCTTC.

This clone came up once. This chain connects TRBV30 to TRBJ1-2; the D gene is possibly TRBD1 (5 bases). Germline assignment: CDR1 GTSNPN and CDR2 SVGIG (reference sequence). The CDR3 runs 16 residues. V gave up 0 bases and J gave up 4 bases, with 18 bases separating them. In nucleotides, the CDR3 is TGTGCCTGGAGTGTACGAAGAGGGAGGGGTTTCTATGGCTACACCTTC. Its translation: CAWSVRRGRGFYGYTF.

The V and J genes are TRBV6-5 and TRBJ2-1; 9 bases agree with TRBD2. V lost 6 bases and J lost 7; bases outside the gene matches: 7. The germline gives CDR1 MNHEY, CDR2 SVGAGI. The CDR3 sequence is 14 residues long. CDR3 loop: CASRESGGINEQFF. In DNA form, the CDR3 reads TGTGCCAGCAGAGAAAGCGGGGGGATTAATGAGCAGTTCTTC.

The chain uses TRBV6-1 and TRBJ2-7, with 13 bases that match TRBD2. V lost 6 bases, J lost 8 bases, and 10 bases stayed unmatched. The CDR3 contains 15 residues. Germline CDR1 reads MNHNS; CDR2 reads SASEGT. The CDR3 DNA follows: TGTGCCAGCAGCTCGGGACTAGCGGGAACAGAGAAGCAGTACTTC. It specifies CASSSGLAGTEKQYF.

The chain carries TRBV7-9 and TRBJ1-2; D may be TRBD1 (5 bases). The ends were cut back, 1 base at V and 2 bases at J, with 5 bases in the middle. Germline V CDR1 and CDR2: SEHNR, FQNEAQ (reference sequence). The CDR3 totals 13 residues. CDR3 DNA sequence: TGTGCCAGCAGCTTAGGACAGAACTATGGCTACACCTTC. Protein product: CASSLGQNYGYTF.

The chain is built from TRBV5-1 and TRBJ2-5, with 9 bases fitting TRBD2. The V and J ends lost 0 bases and 6 bases, in that order; junction bases with no gene match: 3. CDR1 and CDR2 (germline): SGHRS, YFSETQ. This CDR3 region has 14 residues. This chain's CDR3 is CASSLVAGEKTQYF. The DNA for the CDR3 is TGCGCCAGCAGCTTGGTAGCGGGAGAGAAGACCCAGTACTTC.

This clone has more than one count but fewer than ten. The CDR3: CATSRATGLGTDTQYF. In DNA form, the CDR3 reads TGTGCCACCAGCAGAGCGACAGGGTTGGGAACAGATACGCAGTATTTT. The chain recombines TRBV15 with TRBJ2-3, with 7 bases that match TRBD1. The germline V gene encodes CDR1 LNHNV and CDR2 YYDKDF (reference sequence). Unmatched junction bases numbered 7, after V lost 1 base and J lost 3 bases. CDR3 length: 16 residues.

The rearrangement joins TRBV6-5 to TRBJ2-7; 7 nucleotides agree with TRBD2. Germline V CDR1 and CDR2: MNHEY, SVGAGI. The trim removed 10 bases at V and 5 bases at J, leaving 11 bases unmatched. This CDR3 is built from 13 residues. This CDR3 reads CATVGDYTHEQYF. CDR3 DNA: TGTGCCACCGTAGGGGACTACACCCACGAGCAGTACTTC.

This chain uses TRBV7-2 with TRBJ2-7; 7 bases align to TRBD1. J gave up 3 bases and V 3 bases, and 5 bases lay outside the gene matches. Germline assignment: CDR1 SGHTA and CDR2 FQGNSA. This CDR3 is 14 amino acids long. CDR3 coding DNA: TGTGCCAGCAGCTTTCCCCAGGGGGTCTACGAGCAGTACTTC. Protein sequence: CASSFPQGVYEQYF.

This rearrangement joins TRBV27 to TRBJ1-2; TRBD1 matches at 8 bases. V shed 2 bases, J shed 4 bases, and the junction held 3 bases outside the gene matches. The CDR3 spans 14 residues. From germline, CDR1 is MNHEY and CDR2 SMNVEV (reference sequence). CDR3 bases: TGTGCCAGCAGTTTACAGGGGGCAGGCTATGGCTACACCTTC. This encodes CASSLQGAGYGYTF.

V and J are TRBV7-2 and TRBJ1-6, with TRBD1 matching over 9 bases. V dropped 1 base and J dropped 5; count of bases not matched to a gene: 12. Germline CDR1 SGHTA, CDR2 FQGNSA. The CDR3 is 19 residues long. The CDR3 DNA follows: TGTGCCAGCAGCTTAGTAACAGGGGGCGCGATGGGAAATAATTCACCCCTCCACTTT. This codes for CASSLVTGGAMGNNSPLHF.

The chain has TRBV9 and TRBJ1-3, with D possibly TRBD1 on 5 matching bases. Trimming took 4 bases from V and 3 from J, leaving 23 bases between them. This CDR3 has 18 amino acids. Germline V gene sequence: CDR1 SGDLS, CDR2 YYNGEE. CDR3 coding DNA: TGTGCCAGCAGCCCGCCCATCCATGGGACGTATAGTGGAAACACCATATATTTT. This sequence encodes CASSPPIHGTYSGNTIYF.

The DNA for the CDR3 is TGTGCCAGCAGTTTCCCGGGGGACGCGGTGAACACTGAAGCTTTCTTT. Residues: CASSFPGDAVNTEAFF. The chain is built from TRBV28 and TRBJ1-1, with D tentatively TRBD1 (5 bases). V was shortened by 3 bases and J by 0 bases, with 14 bases between the two germline ends. This CDR3 spans 16 amino acids. The germline V gene encodes CDR1 MDHEN and CDR2 SYDVKM.

The chain employs TRBV28 and TRBJ2-7; TRBD2 agrees at 7 bases. The V segment lost 4 bases and the J segment 3 bases; nucleotides outside the gene matches: 6. Germline-derived CDR1 and CDR2 are MDHEN and SYDVKM. This CDR3 region has 14 residues. In DNA, the CDR3 is TGTGCCAGCAGTTGGAGAGGCGGGAGCTACGAGCAGTACTTC. Protein sequence: CASSWRGGSYEQYF. The variable domain in full, completed from reference TRBV28 and TRBJ2-7, reads DVKVTQSSRYLVKRTGEKVFLECVQDMDHENMFWYRQDPGLGLRLIYFSYDVKMKEKGDIPEGYSVSREKKERFSLILESASTNQTSMYLCASSWRGGSYEQYFGPGTRLTVT.